One sample yielded the 18 T cell receptor beta chains listed below, sequenced in a study of T-cell memory formation after mild COVID-19. TCRdb reanalysed the 5' RACE reads using MiXCR and keeps one entry per CDR3 protein. The table lists about 210,000 distinct CDR3 sequences, around 25% of them singletons, with 11% in the top ten. Sequencing used PBMCs or a T cell subset sorted from them (not recorded which). The receptors were gathered from an adult woman who had mild COVID-19 (a few samples of this study predate the infection). Cell type and time point are not known.

This sequence joins TRBV20-1 and TRBJ2-7; 8 positions agree with TRBD2. The CDR3 contains 15 residues. Per the germline V gene, CDR1 is DFQATT and CDR2 is SNEGSKA (reference sequence). Germline trimming cut 3 bases from V and 2 bases from J; bases unmatched to any gene: 9. The CDR3 region has the DNA TGCAGTGCTAGCCCCGGGGGGGTTGGCGCCTACGAGCAGTACTTC. Its protein is CSASPGGVGAYEQYF.

The chain employs TRBV20-1 and TRBJ2-1; D uncertain. The CDR3 runs 11 residues. Trimming took 5 bases from V and 3 from J, leaving 5 bases between them. Germline CDR1 is DFQATT and CDR2 is SNEGSKA (reference sequence). CDR3 residues: CSARSYNEQFF. The CDR3 DNA is TGCAGTGCTCGCAGCTACAATGAGCAGTTCTTC.

Here the CDR3 DNA reads TGTGCCAGCAGCCAGGACAGGGGCCTAAACATTCAGTACTTC. Encoded protein: CASSQDRGLNIQYF. This sequence joins TRBV3-1 and TRBJ2-4; 9 nucleotides line up with TRBD1. The CDR3 sequence is 14 residues long. The germline V gene encodes CDR1 LGHDT and CDR2 YNNKEL (reference sequence). With V trimmed by 3 bases and J by 6 bases, 3 bases remained unmatched.

This clonotype was seen a few times. J is TRBJ2-3 and V is TRBV12-3 or TRBV12-4, with TRBD1 matching over 10 bases. J gave up 5 bases and V 3 bases, and 14 bases lay outside the gene matches. The CDR3 runs to 18 residues. DNA for the CDR3: TGTGCCAGCAGTTTCTATTCAAGCCGGGACAGGGGCAGAGATACGCAGTATTTT. It translates to CASSFYSSRDRGRDTQYF.

This chain connects TRBV18 to TRBJ2-7, with TRBD1 matching 8 bases. The V segment lost 0 bases and the J segment 4 bases; nucleotides outside the gene matches: 5. The CDR3 is made up of 15 amino acids. Germline V lookup: CDR1 KGHSH, CDR2 LQKENI. CDR3 residues: CASSPPMGQEYEQYF. The DNA of the CDR3 is TGTGCCAGCTCACCACCAATGGGACAGGAGTACGAGCAGTACTTC.

This clonotype was recorded many times. V gene TRBV3-1 combines with J gene TRBJ2-2, with D hard to call. V lost 0 bases and J 6 bases, leaving 11 bases between the germline ends. Germline V gene lookup returns CDR1 LGHDT and CDR2 YNNKEL (reference sequence). CDR3 size: 15 residues. The CDR3 reads CASSQEAVPAGELFF. The CDR3 coding sequence is TGTGCCAGCAGCCAAGAAGCCGTTCCGGCCGGGGAGCTGTTTTTT.

This clonotype came up a few times. The chain links TRBV11-2 to TRBJ2-7; the match to TRBD2 covers 7 bases. CDR3 length: 15 amino acids. The V gene's germline CDR1 is SGHAT and CDR2 FQNNGV. V lost 1 base and J lost 6; bases outside the gene matches: 9. In DNA form, the CDR3 reads TGTGCCAGCAGCTTAGCTTCTGGAGGGGAGGGCGAGCAGTACTTC. Translated, it gives CASSLASGGEGEQYF.

The sample holds many counts of this clonotype. The chain carries TRBV3-1 and TRBJ2-5; TRBD1 matches 8 bases. This CDR3 comprises 14 residues. CDR1 and CDR2 from the germline V gene are LGHDT and YNNKEL (reference sequence). Germline trimming cut 4 bases from V and 5 bases from J; bases unmatched to any gene: 6. The CDR3 here is CASSPGQGGETQYF. For the CDR3, the DNA is TGTGCCAGCAGCCCCGGACAGGGTGGGGAGACCCAGTACTTC.

The chain has TRBV5-1 and TRBJ1-2, with D possibly being TRBD1 (5 bases). V was trimmed by 0 bases and J by 8 bases, leaving 26 bases between them. This CDR3 has 18 residues. Germline CDR1 is SGHRS and CDR2 is YFSETQ. The CDR3 region has the DNA TGCGCCAGCAGCTTGGACCTTCCCCTGGGACGGACTCCTGGCGGCTACACCTTC. Protein sequence: CASSLDLPLGRTPGGYTF.

This clonotype ranks as medium-sized (0.01 to 0.1%). The rearrangement joins TRBV20-1 to TRBJ1-2; 8 bases are a match to TRBD1. V was clipped by 2 bases and J by 8 bases; unmatched bases: 13. Germline V CDR1 and CDR2: DFQATT, SNEGSKA (reference sequence). CDR3 length: 15 residues. CDR3: CSARQRGQVIGGYTF. Here the CDR3 DNA reads TGCAGTGCTAGACAAAGGGGACAGGTTATAGGAGGCTACACCTTC.

This chain uses TRBV29-1 with TRBJ2-5; no clear D gene. The CDR3 consists of 10 residues. The germline CDR1 and CDR2 sequences are SQVTM and ANQGSEA. Trimming removed 0 bases from V and 4 bases from J, with 0 bases in between. The CDR3: CSVEEETQYF. The CDR3 nucleotides read TGCAGCGTTGAAGAAGAGACCCAGTACTTC.

The chain combines TRBV3-1 with TRBJ1-1; 7 nucleotides agree with TRBD1. Trimming at V came to 4 bases and at J to 10 bases, leaving 6 bases not matched to a gene. The V gene's germline CDR1 is LGHDT and CDR2 YNNKEL (reference sequence). This CDR3 spans 12 amino acids. CDR3 region: CASSPTGRGAFF. CDR3 coding DNA: TGTGCCAGCAGCCCGACAGGGAGGGGAGCTTTCTTT.

This clonotype was detected a few times. The rearrangement uses TRBV18 and TRBJ2-1, with a weak D call TRBD1 (6 bases). Germline V gene lookup returns CDR1 KGHSH and CDR2 LQKENI. This CDR3 spans 12 amino acids. Trimming shortened V by 8 bases and J by 4 bases, and 9 bases separated the two germline ends. The CDR3 loop is CASTDRYNEQFF. For the CDR3, the DNA is TGTGCCAGCACGGACAGATACAATGAGCAGTTCTTC.

The chain couples TRBV18 to TRBJ1-2; possibly TRBD1 for D (6 bases). Per germline, CDR1 KGHSH and CDR2 LQKENI. The CDR3 extends over 15 amino acids. V lost 3 bases and J lost 0, with 11 bases in between. In DNA, the CDR3 is TGTGCCAGCTCACCGACAGGAATCCCTAACTATGGCTACACCTTC. Encoded protein: CASSPTGIPNYGYTF.

A few counts support this clonotype. The chain uses TRBV5-1 and TRBJ1-2; D is uncertain. CDR3 length: 13 amino acids. The germline V gene encodes CDR1 SGHRS and CDR2 YFSETQ. V shed 4 bases and J shed 5 bases, with 12 bases lying between them. DNA of the CDR3: TGCGCCAGCAGCGGGGAAAGTCCTTATGGCTACACCTTC. The encoded protein is CASSGESPYGYTF.

This clonotype was counted only a few times. The chain has TRBV12-3 or TRBV12-4 and TRBJ2-7; 7 bases are a match to TRBD2. V lost 3 bases, J lost 1 base, and 3 bases stayed unmatched. This CDR3 is 14 amino acids long. The CDR3: CASSFVGGSYEQYF. The CDR3 DNA sequence: TGTGCCAGCAGTTTTGTGGGGGGGTCCTACGAGCAGTACTTC.

This clonotype was found a few times. J is TRBJ2-5 and V is TRBV12-3 or TRBV12-4; 8 bases map to TRBD1. This CDR3 has 14 residues. V was clipped by 2 bases and J by 2 bases; unmatched bases: 1. DNA for the CDR3: TGTGCCAGCAGTTTACGACAGGGGCAAGAGACCCAGTACTTC. This encodes CASSLRQGQETQYF.

The V gene is TRBV7-2, the J gene TRBJ1-5, with D hard to call. Trimming removed 2 bases from V and 6 bases from J, with 17 bases in between. CDR1 and CDR2 (germline): SGHTA, FQGNSA. The length of the CDR3 is 16 residues. DNA of the CDR3: TGTGCCAGCAGCTTAATCGTTTTGTCTGCGGGTCAGCCCCAGCATTTT. Translation gives CASSLIVLSAGQPQHF.